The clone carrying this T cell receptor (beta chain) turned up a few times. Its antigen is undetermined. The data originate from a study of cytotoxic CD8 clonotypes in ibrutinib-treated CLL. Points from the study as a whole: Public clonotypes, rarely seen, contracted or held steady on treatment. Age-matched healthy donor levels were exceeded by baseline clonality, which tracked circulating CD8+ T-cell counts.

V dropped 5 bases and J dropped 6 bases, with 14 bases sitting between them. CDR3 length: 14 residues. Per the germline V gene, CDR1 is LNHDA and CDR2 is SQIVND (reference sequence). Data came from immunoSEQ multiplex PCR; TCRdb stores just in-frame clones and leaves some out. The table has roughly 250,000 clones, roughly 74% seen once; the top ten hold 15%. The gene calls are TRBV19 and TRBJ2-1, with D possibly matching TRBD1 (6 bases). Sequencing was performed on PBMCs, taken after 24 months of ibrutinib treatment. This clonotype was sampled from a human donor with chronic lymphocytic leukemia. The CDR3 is CASSPQGSGNEQFF. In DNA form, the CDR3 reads TGTGCCAGTAGTCCACAGGGATCCGGCAATGAGCAGTTCTTC.